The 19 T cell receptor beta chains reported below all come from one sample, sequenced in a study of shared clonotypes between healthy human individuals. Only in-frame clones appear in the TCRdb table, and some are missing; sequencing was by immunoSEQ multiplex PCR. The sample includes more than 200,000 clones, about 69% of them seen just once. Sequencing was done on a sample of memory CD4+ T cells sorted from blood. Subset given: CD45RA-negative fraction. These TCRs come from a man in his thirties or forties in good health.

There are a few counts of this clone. CDR3 sequence: CASSFGGENTIYF. DNA of the CDR3: TGCGCCAGCAGCTTTGGGGGAGAAAACACCATATATTTT. The chain has TRBV5-1 and TRBJ1-3; D is possibly TRBD1 (5 bases). The V end was cut by 2 bases, the J end by 6 bases, with 9 bases between. The CDR3 is 13 residues long. Per the germline V gene, CDR1 is SGHRS and CDR2 is YFSETQ.

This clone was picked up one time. For the CDR3, the DNA is TGTGCCAGCAATTCCCAGGGGGGGTTCAGGGAAAAACTGTTTTTT. Residues: CASNSQGGFREKLFF. The rearrangement joins TRBV2 to TRBJ1-4; 7 bases fit TRBD1. With 7 bases clipped from V and 8 bases from J, the junction kept 13 bases outside the gene matches. This CDR3 is built from 15 residues. In germline, CDR1 is SNHLY, CDR2 FYNNEI.

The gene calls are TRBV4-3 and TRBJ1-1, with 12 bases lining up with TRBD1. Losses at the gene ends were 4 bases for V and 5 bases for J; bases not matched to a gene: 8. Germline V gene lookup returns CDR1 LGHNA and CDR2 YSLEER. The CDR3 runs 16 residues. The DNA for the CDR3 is TGCGCCAGCAGCCGGGACAGGGGGCAGTCGGGGACTGAAGCTTTCTTT. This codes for CASSRDRGQSGTEAFF.

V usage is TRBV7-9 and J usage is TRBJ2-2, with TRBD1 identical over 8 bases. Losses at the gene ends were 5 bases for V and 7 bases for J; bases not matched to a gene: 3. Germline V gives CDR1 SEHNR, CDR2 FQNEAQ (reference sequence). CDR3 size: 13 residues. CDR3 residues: CASSVTGGGELFF. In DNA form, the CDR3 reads TGTGCCAGCAGCGTAACAGGGGGCGGGGAGCTGTTTTTT.

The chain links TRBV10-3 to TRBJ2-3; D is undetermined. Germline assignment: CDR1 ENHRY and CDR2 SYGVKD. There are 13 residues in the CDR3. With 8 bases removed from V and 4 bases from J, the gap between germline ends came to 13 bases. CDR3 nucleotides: TGTGCCATCGGCGGCTTATGGCCAGATACGCAGTATTTT. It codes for CAIGGLWPDTQYF.

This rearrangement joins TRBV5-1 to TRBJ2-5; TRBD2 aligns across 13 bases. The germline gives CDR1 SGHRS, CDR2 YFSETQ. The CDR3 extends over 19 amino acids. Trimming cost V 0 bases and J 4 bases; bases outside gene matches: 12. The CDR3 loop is CASSLARGLAGPNGETQYF. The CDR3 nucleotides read TGCGCCAGCAGCTTGGCGCGGGGACTAGCGGGACCCAACGGAGAGACCCAGTACTTC.

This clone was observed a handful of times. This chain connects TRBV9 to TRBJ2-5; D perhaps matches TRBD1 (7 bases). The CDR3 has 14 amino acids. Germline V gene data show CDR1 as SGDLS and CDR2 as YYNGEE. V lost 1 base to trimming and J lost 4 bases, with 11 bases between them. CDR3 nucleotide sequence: TGTGCCAGCAGCGTACAGGGGGGAGGAGAGACCCAGTACTTC. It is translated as CASSVQGGGETQYF. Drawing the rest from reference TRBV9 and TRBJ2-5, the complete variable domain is DSGVTQTPKHLITATGQRVTLRCSPRSGDLSVYWYQQSLDQGLQFLIQYYNGEERAKGNILERFSAQQFPDLHSELNLSSLELGDSALYFCASSVQGGGETQYFGPGTRLLVL.

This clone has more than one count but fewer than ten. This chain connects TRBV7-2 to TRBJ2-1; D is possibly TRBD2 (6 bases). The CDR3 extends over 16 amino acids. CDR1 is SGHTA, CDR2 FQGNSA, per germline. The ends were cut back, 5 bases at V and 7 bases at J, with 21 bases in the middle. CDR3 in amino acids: CASSARGTFNHNEQFF. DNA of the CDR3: TGTGCCAGCAGCGCCCGCGGGACTTTTAATCATAATGAGCAGTTCTTC.

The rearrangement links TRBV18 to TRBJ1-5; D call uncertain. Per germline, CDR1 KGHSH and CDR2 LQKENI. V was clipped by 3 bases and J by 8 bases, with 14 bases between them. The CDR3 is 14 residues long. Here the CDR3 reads CASSPRQDGEPQHF. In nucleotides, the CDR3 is TGTGCCAGCTCACCCAGACAAGATGGTGAGCCCCAGCATTTT.

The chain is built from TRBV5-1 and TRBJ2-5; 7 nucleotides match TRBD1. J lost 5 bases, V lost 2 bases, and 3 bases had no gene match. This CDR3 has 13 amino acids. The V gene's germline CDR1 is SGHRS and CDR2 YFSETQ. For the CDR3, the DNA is TGCGCCAGCAGCTTACAGGGGCGGGAGACCCAGTACTTC. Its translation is CASSLQGRETQYF.

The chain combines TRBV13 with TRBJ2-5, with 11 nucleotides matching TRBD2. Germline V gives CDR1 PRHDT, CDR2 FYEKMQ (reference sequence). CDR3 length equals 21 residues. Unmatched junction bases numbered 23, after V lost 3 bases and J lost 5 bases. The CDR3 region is CASSLSIRLAGRHPRSETQYF. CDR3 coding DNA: TGTGCCAGCAGCTTGAGCATCAGACTAGCGGGAAGGCACCCACGGTCGGAGACCCAGTACTTC.

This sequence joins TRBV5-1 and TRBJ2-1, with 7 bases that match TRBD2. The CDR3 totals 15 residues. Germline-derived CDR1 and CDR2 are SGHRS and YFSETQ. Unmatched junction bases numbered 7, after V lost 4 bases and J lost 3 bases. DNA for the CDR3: TGCGCCAGCAGCCGGGAGGAGCGGGGCTACAATGAGCAGTTCTTC. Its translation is CASSREERGYNEQFF.

The CDR3 spells CASRPSGGAEAFF. In DNA, the CDR3 is TGTGCCAGCAGACCCTCAGGGGGGGCTGAAGCTTTCTTT. The chain combines TRBV27 with TRBJ1-1; TRBD1 matches at 7 bases. The CDR3 is 13 residues long. V was clipped by 6 bases and J by 6 bases; unmatched bases: 7. CDR1 MNHEY and CDR2 SMNVEV come from the germline V gene (reference sequence).

This CDR3 is CATSRDRGVGTDTQYF. The CDR3 DNA is TGTGCCACCAGCAGAGATCGGGGCGTCGGCACAGATACGCAGTATTTT. This chain joins TRBV15 and TRBJ2-3; tentatively, D is TRBD1 or TRBD2 (5 bases each). Germline V gene lookup returns CDR1 LNHNV and CDR2 YYDKDF (reference sequence). This CDR3 has 16 residues. Trimming pared 0 bases from V and 1 base from J, leaving 11 bases between. The whole variable domain, remainder taken from reference TRBV15 and TRBJ2-3, is DAMVIQNPRYQVTQFGKPVTLSCSQTLNHNVMYWYQQKSSQAPKLLFHYYDKDFNNEADTPDNFQSRRPNTSFCFLDIRSPGLGDTAMYLCATSRDRGVGTDTQYFGPGTRLTVL.

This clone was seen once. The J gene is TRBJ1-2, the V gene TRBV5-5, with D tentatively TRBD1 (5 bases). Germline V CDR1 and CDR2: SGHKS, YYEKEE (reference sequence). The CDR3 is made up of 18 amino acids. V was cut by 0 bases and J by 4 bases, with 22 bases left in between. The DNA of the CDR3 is TGTGCCAGCAGCTTGGCCCTGGCTGTACGGGGGGTGGGCTATGGCTACACCTTC. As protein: CASSLALAVRGVGYGYTF.

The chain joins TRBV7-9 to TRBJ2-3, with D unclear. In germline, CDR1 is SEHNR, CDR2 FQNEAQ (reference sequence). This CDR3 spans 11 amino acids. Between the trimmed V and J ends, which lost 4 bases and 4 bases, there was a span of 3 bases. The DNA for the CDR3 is TGTGCCAGCAGCTCTGCAGATACGCAGTATTTT. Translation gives CASSSADTQYF. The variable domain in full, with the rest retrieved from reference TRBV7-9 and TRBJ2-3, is DTGVSQNPRHKITKRGQNVTFRCDPISEHNRLYWYRQTLGQGPEFLTYFQNEAQLEKSRLLSDRFSAERPKGSFSTLEIQRTEQGDSAMYLCASSSADTQYFGPGTRLTVL.

CDR3 bases: TGTGCCAGCAGTCTACGGGGACAGTCCTACGAGCAGTACTTC. Its translation: CASSLRGQSYEQYF. V gene TRBV2 combines with J gene TRBJ2-7; 7 nucleotides line up with TRBD1. Germline CDR1 reads SNHLY; CDR2 reads FYNNEI. Trimming removed 5 bases from V and 1 base from J; junction bases left unmatched: 5. The CDR3 has 14 amino acids.

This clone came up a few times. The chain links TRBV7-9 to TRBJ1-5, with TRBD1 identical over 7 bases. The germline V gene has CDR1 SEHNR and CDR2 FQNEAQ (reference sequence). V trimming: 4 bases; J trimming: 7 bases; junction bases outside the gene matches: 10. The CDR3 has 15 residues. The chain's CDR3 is CASSSGGGGSQPQHF. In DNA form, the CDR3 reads TGTGCCAGCAGCTCCGGGGGAGGGGGCTCCCAGCCCCAGCATTTT.

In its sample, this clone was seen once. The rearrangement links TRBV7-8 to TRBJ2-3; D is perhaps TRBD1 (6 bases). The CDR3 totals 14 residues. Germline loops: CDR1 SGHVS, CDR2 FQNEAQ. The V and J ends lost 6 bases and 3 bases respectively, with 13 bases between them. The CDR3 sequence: CASRPGESTDTQYF. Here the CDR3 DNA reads TGTGCCAGCAGACCAGGGGAATCGACAGATACGCAGTATTTT.